The sequence of this T cell receptor beta chain was determined in a study of OX40 agonist ivuxolimab in advanced cancers. Study details: Antecedent anti-PD-1, anti-PD-L1 or anti-CTLA-4 therapy was permissible, with 40% having received some. There were three patients with partial responses, one having hepatocellular carcinoma and two cutaneous melanoma.

Patients were ruled out by autoimmune disease history or systemic immunosuppression. The V and J ends lost 6 bases and 5 bases respectively, with 16 bases between them. CDR3 length: 14 residues. Germline values: CDR1 MNHNS, CDR2 SASEGT. Sequencing used immunoSEQ multiplex PCR; TCRdb keeps in-frame clones, though not all of them. The table lists about 65,000 clones, around 90% of them singletons. As regards this clone: The antigen remains undetermined.

Overall study results and limits: Clonal expansion by week 6 occurred in CD4+ and CD8+ blood T cells (at 0.1 to 3.0 mg/kg).

The origin of this receptor is an adult with an advanced solid tumor such as melanoma, head and neck, liver or kidney cancer. The chain uses TRBV6-1 and TRBJ1-1; no clear D gene. Specimen: CD4+ or CD8+ T cells sorted from blood, collected in a trial of the OX40 agonist ivuxolimab. DNA of the CDR3: TGTGCCAGCAGGGTGACGGAACGAGGGACTGAAGCTTTCTTT. Its translation: CASRVTERGTEAFF.